This T cell receptor beta chain was retrieved from a study of blood T cells in healthy people across ages. Study background: Per two T cells, template switching captured roughly one barcoded beta molecule.

Germline V CDR1 and CDR2: SGHRS, YFSETQ. The CDR3 has 16 amino acids. About this clonotype itself: Germline and junction disagree at one end, which may indicate a read error.

Each donor was a healthy Caucasian individual from Russia, aged about 6 to 90. Extraction of total RNA produced a minimum of 6 micrograms from each sample. A second roughly 6 to 11 cycle PCR used barcoded and J-beta primers. The yield of each sample was at least 3 million CDR3-containing paired-end reads. TCRdb recomputed calls from the 5' RACE reads with MiXCR, one row per CDR3 protein. This sample has about 780,000 distinct CDR3 sequences, with roughly 26% found just once. These sequences were also reported in another study, on T cells of mothers and their children.

This TCR came from a boy younger than 18 in good health. The sample comprised blood. V usage is TRBV5-1 and J usage is TRBJ1-3; D gene uncertain. CDR3 residues: CTSSFRGMGTGNTIYF. The CDR3 nucleotides are TGCACCAGCAGCTTCCGCGGGATGGGTACTGGAAACACCATATATTTT.